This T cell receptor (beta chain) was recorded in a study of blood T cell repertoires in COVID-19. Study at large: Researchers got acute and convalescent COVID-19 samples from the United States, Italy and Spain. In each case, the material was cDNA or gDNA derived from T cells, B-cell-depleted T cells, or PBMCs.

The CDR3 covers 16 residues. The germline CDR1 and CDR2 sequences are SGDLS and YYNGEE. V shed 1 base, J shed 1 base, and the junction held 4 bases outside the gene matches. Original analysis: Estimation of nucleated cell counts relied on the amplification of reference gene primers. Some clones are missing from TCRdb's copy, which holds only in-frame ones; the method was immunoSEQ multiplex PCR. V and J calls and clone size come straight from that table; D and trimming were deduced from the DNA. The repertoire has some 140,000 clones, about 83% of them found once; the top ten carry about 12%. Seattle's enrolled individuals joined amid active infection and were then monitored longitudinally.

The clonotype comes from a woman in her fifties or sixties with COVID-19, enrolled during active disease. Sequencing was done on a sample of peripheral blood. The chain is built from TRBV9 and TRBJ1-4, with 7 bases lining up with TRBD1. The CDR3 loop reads CASSVTTGETNEKLFF. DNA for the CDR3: TGTGCCAGCAGCGTAACTACAGGGGAAACTAATGAAAAACTGTTTTTT.